The 21 T cell receptor beta chains below all came from one sample that was sequenced in a study of type 1 regulatory T cells. These receptors have no identified antigens. Each CDR3 protein is one row after TCRdb ran MiXCR on the reads. This table has about 65,000 distinct CDR3 sequences, more than 45% appearing once. Material for sequencing was cultured non-Tr1 T cells, either the whole culture or a sorted T cell fraction (not recorded which). The origin of the receptors is a human donor in good health.

The V call is TRBV6-2 or TRBV6-3, the J call TRBJ2-2, with TRBD2 matching 10 bases. V lost 6 bases and J lost 2; bases outside the gene matches: 6. The CDR3 is 16 residues long. Germline V gene data show CDR1 as MNHEY and CDR2 as SVGEGT. The CDR3 region is CASRRLAGANTGELFF. The DNA for the CDR3 is TGTGCCAGCAGACGACTAGCGGGTGCAAACACCGGGGAGCTGTTTTTT.

This chain joins TRBV5-5 and TRBJ2-2; D is perhaps TRBD1 (5 bases). This CDR3 contains 15 residues. Per the germline V gene, CDR1 is SGHKS and CDR2 is YYEKEE (reference sequence). V was shortened by 7 bases and J by 0 bases, with 13 bases between the two germline ends. The CDR3 bases are TGTGCCAGCTTGGGGCCGTCCTCGAACACCGGGGAGCTGTTTTTT. Its translation: CASLGPSSNTGELFF.

V and J are TRBV5-6 and TRBJ1-1; no firm D call. CDR3 length: 13 residues. Per the germline V gene, CDR1 is SGHDT and CDR2 is YYEEEE. Trimming took 4 bases from V and 7 from J, leaving 14 bases between them. CDR3 protein: CASSPVIFGEAFF. The CDR3 nucleotides are TGTGCCAGCAGCCCAGTCATTTTTGGTGAAGCTTTCTTT.

This rearrangement joins TRBV4-2 to TRBJ2-5; 7 nucleotides line up with TRBD1. V was pared by 4 bases and J by 2 bases, with 1 base of the junction left unmatched. CDR1 LGHNA and CDR2 YNFKEQ come from the germline V gene. The CDR3 is made up of 13 amino acids. The CDR3 spells CASSRDRQETQYF. Written as DNA, the CDR3 is TGTGCCAGCAGCCGGGACAGACAAGAGACCCAGTACTTC.

The chain couples TRBV20-1 to TRBJ2-1, with 9 bases that match TRBD1. The CDR3 is 14 amino acids. CDR1 is DFQATT and CDR2 is SNEGSKA in the germline V gene (reference sequence). Trimming took 5 bases from V and 9 from J; bases not matched to a gene: 11. The CDR3 is CSAERTGVRGEQFF. CDR3 sequence (DNA): TGCAGTGCTGAGAGGACAGGGGTGAGAGGTGAGCAGTTCTTC.

The table lists this clonotype with a count of one. The chain is built from TRBV6-1 and TRBJ2-5, with TRBD1 matching 7 bases. V lost 7 bases, J lost 5 bases, and 10 bases stayed unmatched. The CDR3 runs 14 residues. From germline, CDR1 is MNHNS and CDR2 SASEGT. The CDR3 region is CASNQDRVYETQYF. As DNA, the CDR3 is TGTGCCAGCAACCAAGACAGGGTCTACGAGACCCAGTACTTC.

This sequence joins TRBV12-3 or TRBV12-4 and TRBJ2-7; D unresolved. V lost 5 bases to trimming and J lost 6 bases, with 17 bases between them. There are 14 residues in the CDR3. CDR3 sequence reads: CASSPDGQNREQYF. CDR3 nucleotides: TGTGCCAGCAGTCCCGACGGCCAGAACCGCGAGCAGTACTTC.

V is TRBV5-1 and J is TRBJ2-2; maybe TRBD1 (5 bases). The length of the CDR3 is 15 residues. Germline V CDR1 and CDR2: SGHRS, YFSETQ. V dropped 2 bases and J dropped 2 bases, with 10 bases sitting between them. CDR3 nucleotides: TGCGCCAGCAGCTTCCGACAGAGCAACACCGGGGAGCTGTTTTTT. Amino acids: CASSFRQSNTGELFF.

This chain links TRBV5-6 with TRBJ1-4, with TRBD1 matching over 11 bases. J was trimmed by 4 bases and V by 3 bases; bases with no gene match: 2. The CDR3 runs 15 residues. Per the germline V gene, CDR1 is SGHDT and CDR2 is YYEEEE. The CDR3 DNA is TGTGCCAGCAGCTGGACAGGGGGCCTTAATGAAAAACTGTTTTTT. Protein sequence: CASSWTGGLNEKLFF.

This chain joins TRBV20-1 and TRBJ1-5; 10 bases agree with TRBD1. Germline V gene lookup returns CDR1 DFQATT and CDR2 SNEGSKA (reference sequence). With V trimmed by 0 bases and J by 3 bases, 5 bases remained unmatched. The CDR3 covers 16 residues. CDR3 coding DNA: TGCAGTGCTAGAGATCGGACAGGGGGAGTCAATCAGCCCCAGCATTTT. Encoded protein: CSARDRTGGVNQPQHF.

This clonotype was picked up a small number of times. This chain connects TRBV5-1 to TRBJ2-2, with 7 bases aligning to TRBD1. This CDR3 contains 15 residues. Germline trimming cut 3 bases from V and 6 bases from J; bases unmatched to any gene: 8. The V gene's germline CDR1 is SGHRS and CDR2 YFSETQ. The DNA for the CDR3 is TGCGCCAGCAGCTCCAAGCCCCAGGGGGCCGGGGAGCTGTTTTTT. Its protein is CASSSKPQGAGELFF.

V is TRBV6-1 and J is TRBJ1-6, with D possibly being TRBD1 (6 bases). Trimming removed 7 bases from V and 0 bases from J, with 13 bases in between. This CDR3 contains 16 residues. Germline V lookup: CDR1 MNHNS, CDR2 SASEGT. In DNA, the CDR3 is TGTGCCAGCACTAGGGACACAAGCTCCTATAATTCACCCCTCCACTTT. Translation: CASTRDTSSYNSPLHF.

There are a few counts of this clonotype. The J gene is TRBJ2-2, the V gene TRBV2, with 13 bases matching TRBD2. The CDR3 length is 16 residues. V dropped 5 bases and J dropped 6; count of bases not matched to a gene: 6. CDR1 and CDR2 from the germline V gene are SNHLY and FYNNEI. CDR3 sequence reads: CASSTSGGGRAGELFF. CDR3 DNA sequence: TGTGCCAGCAGTACTAGCGGGGGGGGTCGGGCCGGGGAGCTGTTTTTT.

This clonotype came up a few times. This chain connects TRBV6-2 or TRBV6-3 to TRBJ2-5; D perhaps matches TRBD2 (5 bases). The CDR3 sequence is 15 residues long. Germline V CDR1 and CDR2: MNHEY, SVGEGT. V dropped 0 bases and J dropped 0 bases, with 8 bases sitting between them. In DNA, the CDR3 is TGTGCCAGCAGTTACTCCCCCGGGGACCAAGAGACCCAGTACTTC. This sequence encodes CASSYSPGDQETQYF.

V usage is TRBV18 and J usage is TRBJ2-5; D is uncertain. Per germline, CDR1 KGHSH and CDR2 LQKENI. With 5 bases removed from V and 0 bases from J, the gap between germline ends came to 4 bases. The CDR3 loop spans 12 amino acids. This chain's CDR3 is CASSTYQETQYF. Written as DNA, the CDR3 is TGTGCCAGCTCAACGTACCAAGAGACCCAGTACTTC.

In this sample, this clonotype is medium-sized. V gene TRBV7-9 combines with J gene TRBJ2-1, with D unclear. The germline V gene has CDR1 SEHNR and CDR2 FQNEAQ (reference sequence). V dropped 5 bases and J dropped 8 bases, with 25 bases sitting between them. The CDR3 is made up of 17 amino acids. This chain's CDR3 is CASSLRLSGQPGDEQFF. The CDR3 DNA follows: TGTGCCAGCAGCCTCCGGCTATCCGGCCAGCCAGGCGATGAGCAGTTCTTC.

V and J are TRBV18 and TRBJ1-6; D is perhaps TRBD1 (6 bases). Trimming took off 3 bases at V and 8 bases at J, with 8 bases between the two ends. Germline CDR1 is KGHSH and CDR2 is LQKENI. There are 13 residues in the CDR3. In DNA, the CDR3 is TGTGCCAGCTCACCGCGACAGGATTCACCCCTCCACTTT. This sequence encodes CASSPRQDSPLHF.

The chain has TRBV4-1 and TRBJ1-2, with D possibly matching TRBD1 (5 bases). Germline CDR1 is MGHRA and CDR2 is YSYEKL. V was clipped by 3 bases and J by 10 bases, with 18 bases between them. The CDR3 is 14 residues long. The CDR3 nucleotides read TGCGCCAGCAGCCACGACCCTGGGGCAGGGTTCTACACCTTC. This sequence encodes CASSHDPGAGFYTF.

The sample holds a few counts of this clonotype. This chain connects TRBV7-3 to TRBJ2-2; D ambiguous. CDR3 length: 14 amino acids. V was shortened by 3 bases and J by 6 bases, with 11 bases between the two germline ends. Germline V gene data show CDR1 as SGHTA and CDR2 as FQGTGA. The CDR3 loop reads CASSLGAVAGELFF. The CDR3 nucleotides are TGTGCCAGCAGCTTGGGCGCGGTGGCCGGGGAGCTGTTTTTT.

This rearrangement joins TRBV11-3 to TRBJ1-2, with 10 bases that match TRBD1. Germline trimming cut 5 bases from V and 4 bases from J; bases unmatched to any gene: 4. Per germline, CDR1 SGHNT and CDR2 YENEEA. CDR3 length: 14 amino acids. This chain's CDR3 is CASSLRTGGYGYTF. The CDR3 region has the DNA TGTGCCAGCAGCCTTCGGACAGGGGGCTATGGCTACACCTTC.

The V and J genes are TRBV29-1 and TRBJ2-3, with 11 bases aligning to TRBD2. The CDR3 contains 16 residues. J was trimmed by 4 bases and V by 1 base; bases with no gene match: 7. Germline-derived CDR1 and CDR2 are SQVTM and ANQGSEA. The CDR3 reads CSVEVLLAGGADTQYF. CDR3 DNA: TGCAGCGTTGAAGTTTTGCTAGCGGGGGGAGCAGATACGCAGTATTTT.